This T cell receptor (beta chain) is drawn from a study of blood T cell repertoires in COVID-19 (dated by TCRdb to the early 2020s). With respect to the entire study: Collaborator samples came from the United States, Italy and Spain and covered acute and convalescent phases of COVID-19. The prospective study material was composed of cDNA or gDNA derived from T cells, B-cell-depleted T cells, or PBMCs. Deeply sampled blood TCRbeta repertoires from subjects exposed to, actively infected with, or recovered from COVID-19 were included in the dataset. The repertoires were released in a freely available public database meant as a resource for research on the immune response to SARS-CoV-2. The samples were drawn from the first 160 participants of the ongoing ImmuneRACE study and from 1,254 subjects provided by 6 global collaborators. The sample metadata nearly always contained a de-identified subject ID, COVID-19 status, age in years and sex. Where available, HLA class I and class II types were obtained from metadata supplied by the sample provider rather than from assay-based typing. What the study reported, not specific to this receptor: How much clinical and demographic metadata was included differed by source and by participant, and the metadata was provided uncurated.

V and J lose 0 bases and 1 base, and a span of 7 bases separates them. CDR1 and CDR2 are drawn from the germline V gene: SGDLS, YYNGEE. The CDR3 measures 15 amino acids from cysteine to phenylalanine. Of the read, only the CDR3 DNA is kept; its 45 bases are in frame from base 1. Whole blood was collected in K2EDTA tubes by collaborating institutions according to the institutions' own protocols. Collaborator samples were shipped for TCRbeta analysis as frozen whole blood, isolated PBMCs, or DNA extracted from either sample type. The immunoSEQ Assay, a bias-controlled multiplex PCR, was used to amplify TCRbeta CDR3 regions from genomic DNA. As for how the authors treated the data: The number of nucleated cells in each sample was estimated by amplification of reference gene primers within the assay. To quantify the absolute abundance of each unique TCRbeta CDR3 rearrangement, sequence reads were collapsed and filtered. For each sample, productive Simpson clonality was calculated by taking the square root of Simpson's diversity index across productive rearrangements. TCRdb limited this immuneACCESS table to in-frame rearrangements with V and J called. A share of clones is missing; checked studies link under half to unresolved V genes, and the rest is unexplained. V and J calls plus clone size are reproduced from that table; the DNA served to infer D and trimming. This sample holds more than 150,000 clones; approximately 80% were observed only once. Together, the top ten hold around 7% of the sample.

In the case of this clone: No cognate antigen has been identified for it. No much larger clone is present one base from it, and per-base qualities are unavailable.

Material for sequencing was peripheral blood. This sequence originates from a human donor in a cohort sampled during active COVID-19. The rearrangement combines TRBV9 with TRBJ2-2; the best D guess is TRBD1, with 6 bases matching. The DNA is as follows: TGTGCCAGCAGCGTAGGGACAGTGAACACCGGGGAGCTGTTTTTT. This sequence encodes CASSVGTVNTGELFF.